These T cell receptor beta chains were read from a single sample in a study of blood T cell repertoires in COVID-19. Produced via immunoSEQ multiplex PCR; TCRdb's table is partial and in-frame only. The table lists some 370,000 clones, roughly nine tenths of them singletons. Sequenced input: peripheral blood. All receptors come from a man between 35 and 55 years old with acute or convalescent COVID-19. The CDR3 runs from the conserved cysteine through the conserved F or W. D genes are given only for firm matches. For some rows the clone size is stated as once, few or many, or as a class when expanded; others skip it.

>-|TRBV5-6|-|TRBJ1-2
TGTGCCAGCAGCTTGGTAGACAGGACCTATGGCTACACCTTC
CASSLVDRTYGYTF
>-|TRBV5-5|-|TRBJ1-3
TGTGCCAGCAGCGGGAGGTGGGGAGCTGGAAACACCATATATTTT
CASSGRWGAGNTIYF
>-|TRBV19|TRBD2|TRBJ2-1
TGTGCCAGTTCGCTAGCGGATGAGCAGTTCTTC
CASSLADEQFF
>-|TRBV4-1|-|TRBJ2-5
TGCGCCAGCAGCCAAGAACAGCTCGTTGGGACCCAGTACTTC
CASSQEQLVGTQYF
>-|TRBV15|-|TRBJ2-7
TGTGCCACCAGCTCCCCGGGGTACTCCTACGAGCAGTACTTC
CATSSPGYSYEQYF
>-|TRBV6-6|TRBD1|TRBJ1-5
TGTGCCAGCAGTTACTCCGGCAGGGGGGATCAGCCCCAGCATTTT
CASSYSGRGDQPQHF
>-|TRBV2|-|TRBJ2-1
TGTGCCTACTATACCCCCCGGGGAAGGTCCTACAATGAGCAGTTCTTC
CAYYTPRGRSYNEQFF
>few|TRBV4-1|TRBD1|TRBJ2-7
TGCGCCAGCAGCAGACAGGGGTCGGACGAGCAGTACTTC
CASSRQGSDEQYF
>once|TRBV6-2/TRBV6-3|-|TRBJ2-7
TGTGCCAGCAGTTACTCGAGGACAGATAACTCCTACGAGCAGTACTTC
CASSYSRTDNSYEQYF
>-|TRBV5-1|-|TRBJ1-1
TGCGCCAGCAGCTCGCCATTAGACGGACAGAACACTGAAGCTTTCTTT
CASSSPLDGQNTEAFF
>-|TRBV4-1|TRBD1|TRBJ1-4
TGCGCCAGCAGCCAGGCCTCAGGGGGGACGAATGAAAAACTGTTTTTT
CASSQASGGTNEKLFF
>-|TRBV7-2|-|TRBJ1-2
TGTGCCAGCAGCCCCTCAGGGGCAGGGTATGGCTACACCTTC
CASSPSGAGYGYTF
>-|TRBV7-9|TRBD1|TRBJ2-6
TGTGCCAGCATCCAATGGGGACAGGCGTTATCTGGGGCCAACGTCCTGACTTTC
CASIQWGQALSGANVLTF
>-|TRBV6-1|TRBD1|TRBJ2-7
TGTGCCAGCAGTGAATGGATAGGGGGCATTTCTAGATACGAGCAGTACTTC
CASSEWIGGISRYEQYF
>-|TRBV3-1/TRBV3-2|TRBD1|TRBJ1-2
TGTGCCAGCAGCCGATGGGACAGGGCTGACTATGGCTACACCTTC
CASSRWDRADYGYTF
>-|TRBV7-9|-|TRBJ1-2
TGTGCCAGCACCTTTTTCCAGGCCGCTAACTATGGCTACACCTTC
CASTFFQAANYGYTF
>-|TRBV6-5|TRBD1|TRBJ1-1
TGTGCCAGTCGAGGACAGGGAGAAGCTTTCTTT
CASRGQGEAFF
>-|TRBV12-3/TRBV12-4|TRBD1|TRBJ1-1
TGTGCCAGCAGCCAACAGGGGGCTGAAGCTTTCTTT
CASSQQGAEAFF
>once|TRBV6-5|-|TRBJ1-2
TGTGCCAGCAGCCTCCGGGGATTTTCTTATGGCTACACCTTC
CASSLRGFSYGYTF
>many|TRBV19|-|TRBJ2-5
TGTGCCAGTAGCGGGACTGTCCAAGAGACCCAGTACTTC
CASSGTVQETQYF
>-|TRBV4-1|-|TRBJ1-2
TGCGCCAGCAGCCAATACGAGGGAGACTATGGCTACACCTTC
CASSQYEGDYGYTF
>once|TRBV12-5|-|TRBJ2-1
TGTGCTAGTGGCTCACTCCGAGATCTCTCCTACAATGAGCAGTTCTTC
CASGSLRDLSYNEQFF
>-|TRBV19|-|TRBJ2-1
TGTGCCAGTAGTATGCCTGGGGCAACTGGGGTATACAATGAGCAGTTCTTC
CASSMPGATGVYNEQFF